Below, 7 T cell receptor beta chains from the same sample are listed, as sequenced in a study of T cells in lung cancer brain metastases. Here immunoSEQ multiplex PCR was the method, and the copy in TCRdb shows in-frame clones only, minus some. The sample holds about 1,400 clones, nearly 90% seen once. Material for sequencing was tumor tissue from a brain metastasis. The source is a woman aged 50 to 65 with non-small cell lung cancer that had spread to the brain.

The chain uses TRBV11-2 and TRBJ2-1, with TRBD2 identical over 7 bases. With 2 bases clipped from V and 7 bases from J, the junction kept 14 bases outside the gene matches. Germline CDR1 reads SGHAT; CDR2 reads FQNNGV. This CDR3 region has 17 residues. The CDR3 bases are TGTGCCAGCAGCTTATTTCTCTCTAGCGGCATTAGAAATGAGCAGTTCTTC. Residues: CASSLFLSSGIRNEQFF.

The rearrangement uses TRBV29-1 and TRBJ2-6; unclear D gene. Trimming pared 4 bases from V and 1 base from J, leaving 5 bases between. This CDR3 comprises 13 residues. Germline assignment: CDR1 SQVTM and CDR2 ANQGSEA. The CDR3 nucleotides read TGCAGCGTTGCAGAATCTGGGGCCAACGTCCTGACTTTC. This translates into CSVAESGANVLTF.

The chain carries TRBV23-1 and TRBJ2-4; a weak D match, TRBD1 (5 bases). TRBV23-1 belongs to the ORF category, with a function that is uncertain. The CDR3 covers 14 residues. V lost 4 bases and J lost 11, with 18 bases in between. The CDR3 is CASSPEGLKGVQYF. Written as DNA, the CDR3 is TGCGCCAGCAGTCCAGAAGGGCTGAAAGGGGTTCAGTACTTC.

The chain uses TRBV5-1 and TRBJ2-1; D remains ambiguous. The CDR3 runs to 15 residues. Trimming shortened V by 4 bases and J by 5 bases, and 16 bases separated the two germline ends. The germline V gene encodes CDR1 SGHRS and CDR2 YFSETQ. CDR3 region: CASSLTVFDHNEQFF. CDR3 DNA: TGCGCCAGCAGCCTAACTGTGTTCGATCACAATGAGCAGTTCTTC.

This chain uses TRBV5-1 with TRBJ1-4; the match to TRBD1 covers 7 bases. This CDR3 spans 16 amino acids. J gave up 6 bases and V 4 bases, and 12 bases lay outside the gene matches. Per germline, CDR1 SGHRS and CDR2 YFSETQ. This CDR3 is CASSPLGTARDEKLFF. In nucleotides, the CDR3 is TGCGCCAGCAGCCCGTTGGGGACAGCCAGAGATGAAAAACTGTTTTTT.

This clone was picked up one time. This sequence joins TRBV29-1 and TRBJ2-3; TRBD2 matches 13 bases. Trimming removed 6 bases from V and 9 bases from J; junction bases left unmatched: 6. There are 13 residues in the CDR3. The V gene's germline CDR1 is SQVTM and CDR2 ANQGSEA. As DNA, the CDR3 is TGCAGCGTGGCCGGGACTAGCGGGACAACGCAGTATTTT. The encoded protein is CSVAGTSGTTQYF.

The chain couples TRBV5-8 to TRBJ2-5, with D unclear. The CDR3 is 15 amino acids. V gave up 0 bases and J gave up 2 bases, with 11 bases separating them. CDR1 SGHTS and CDR2 YDEGEE come from the germline V gene. Here the CDR3 DNA reads TGTGCCAGCAGCTTGGAGGGCAGCGAGCAAGAGACCCAGTACTTC. Protein: CASSLEGSEQETQYF.